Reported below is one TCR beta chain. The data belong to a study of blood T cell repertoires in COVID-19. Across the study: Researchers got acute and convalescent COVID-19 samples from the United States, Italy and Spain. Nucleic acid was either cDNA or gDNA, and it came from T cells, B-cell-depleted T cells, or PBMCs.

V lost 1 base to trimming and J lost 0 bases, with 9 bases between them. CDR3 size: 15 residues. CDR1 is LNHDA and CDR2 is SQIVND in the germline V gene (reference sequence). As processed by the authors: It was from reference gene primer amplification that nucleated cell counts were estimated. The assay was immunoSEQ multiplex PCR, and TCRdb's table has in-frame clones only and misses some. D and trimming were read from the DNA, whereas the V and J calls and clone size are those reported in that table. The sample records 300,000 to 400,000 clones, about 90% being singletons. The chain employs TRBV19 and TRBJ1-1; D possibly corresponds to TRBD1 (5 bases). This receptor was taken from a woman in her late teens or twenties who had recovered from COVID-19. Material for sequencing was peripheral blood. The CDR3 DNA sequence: TGTGCCAGTAGTATAGCTCCAGGGATGAACACTGAAGCTTTCTTT. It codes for CASSIAPGMNTEAFF.